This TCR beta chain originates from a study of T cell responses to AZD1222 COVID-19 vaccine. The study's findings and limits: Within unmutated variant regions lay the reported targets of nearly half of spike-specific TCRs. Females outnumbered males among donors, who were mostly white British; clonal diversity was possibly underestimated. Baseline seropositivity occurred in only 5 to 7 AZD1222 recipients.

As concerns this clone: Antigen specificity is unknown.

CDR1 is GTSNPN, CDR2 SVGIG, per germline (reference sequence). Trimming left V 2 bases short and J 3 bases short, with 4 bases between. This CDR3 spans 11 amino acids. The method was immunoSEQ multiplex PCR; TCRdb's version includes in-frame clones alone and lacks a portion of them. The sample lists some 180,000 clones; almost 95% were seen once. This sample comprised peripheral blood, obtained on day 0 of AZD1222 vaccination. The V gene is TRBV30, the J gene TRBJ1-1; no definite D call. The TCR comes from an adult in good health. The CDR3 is CAWSLDTEAFF. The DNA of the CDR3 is TGTGCCTGGAGTTTAGACACTGAAGCTTTCTTT.